The 20 T cell receptor beta chains reported below all come from one sample, sequenced in a study of blood T cells in healthy people across ages. Then a second PCR, running roughly 6 to 11 cycles, was carried out with a sample-barcoded 5' primer and a J-beta primer mix. From the 5' RACE reads, TCRdb called clonotypes with MiXCR, one entry per CDR3 protein. The sample includes about 1.6 million distinct CDR3 sequences, approximately 32% seen only once; the top ten take around 10%. Sequencing input: blood. The receptor source for this set is a woman aged 25 to 45 in good health.

The V call is TRBV20-1, the J call TRBJ2-3; 7 bases line up with TRBD2. The germline gives CDR1 DFQATT, CDR2 SNEGSKA (reference sequence). The CDR3 consists of 15 residues. With 5 bases clipped from V and 3 bases from J, the junction kept 11 bases outside the gene matches. The DNA of the CDR3 is TGCAGTGCTCCCCGCGGGGGACGGTTAACAGATACGCAGTATTTT. It yields the protein CSAPRGGRLTDTQYF.

This clonotype has just a few counts. The gene calls are TRBV20-1 and TRBJ2-1; 13 bases fit TRBD2. Trimming took 3 bases from V and 3 from J; bases not matched to a gene: 11. The CDR3 is made up of 18 amino acids. Germline V gene sequence: CDR1 DFQATT, CDR2 SNEGSKA (reference sequence). As DNA, the CDR3 is TGCAGTGCTAGGGGAAGACTAGCGGGGGGCCCGGGCTACAATGAGCAGTTCTTC. Translation: CSARGRLAGGPGYNEQFF.

The chain combines TRBV6-4 with TRBJ1-2, with D unclear. CDR3 size: 13 residues. CDR1 MRHNA and CDR2 SNTAGT come from the germline V gene. V dropped 5 bases and J dropped 4 bases, with 11 bases sitting between them. The CDR3 loop is CASSPGPVYGYTF. The CDR3 DNA sequence: TGTGCCAGCAGTCCCGGACCGGTCTATGGCTACACCTTC.

The chain has TRBV5-1 and TRBJ2-2; tentative D call: TRBD1 (6 bases). This CDR3 is 16 amino acids long. The V gene's germline CDR1 is SGHRS and CDR2 YFSETQ. The V end lost 0 bases, the J end lost 1 base, and 10 bases lay between the germline ends. The CDR3 DNA is TGCGCCAGCAGCTTGGGCGACAGGAAGAACACCGGGGAGCTGTTTTTT. This codes for CASSLGDRKNTGELFF.

The chain joins TRBV20-1 to TRBJ1-6; D may be TRBD1 (5 bases). Germline CDR1 DFQATT, CDR2 SNEGSKA (reference sequence). The CDR3 is 13 residues long. Trimming took off 3 bases at V and 7 bases at J, with 10 bases between the two ends. The CDR3 loop is CSARGRGNSPLHF. The CDR3 coding sequence is TGCAGTGCTAGGGGACGGGGGAATTCACCCCTCCACTTT.

The chain is built from TRBV29-1 and TRBJ2-1; D may be TRBD2 (6 bases). The germline V gene has CDR1 SQVTM and CDR2 ANQGSEA. V was clipped by 2 bases and J by 0 bases, with 14 bases between them. The CDR3 consists of 16 residues. In nucleotides, the CDR3 is TGCAGCGTTGAACCTCGGGGGAGCCTCTCCTACAATGAGCAGTTCTTC. Protein product: CSVEPRGSLSYNEQFF.

This clonotype was detected only a few times. The rearrangement uses TRBV20-1 and TRBJ2-3; 9 bases agree with TRBD1. Germline trimming cut 4 bases from V and 2 bases from J; bases unmatched to any gene: 4. CDR3 length equals 14 residues. Germline CDR1 reads DFQATT; CDR2 reads SNEGSKA (reference sequence). The CDR3 protein is CSAKGQGPTDTQYF. The CDR3 DNA is TGCAGTGCTAAAGGACAGGGGCCCACAGATACGCAGTATTTT.

This chain connects TRBV5-1 to TRBJ1-4, with a possible D match to TRBD1 (6 bases). Deletions cut 3 bases from V and 4 bases from J, with 13 bases between. The germline CDR1 and CDR2 sequences are SGHRS and YFSETQ. The CDR3 loop spans 15 amino acids. The CDR3: CASSSEGQDNEKLFF. The CDR3 DNA reads TGCGCCAGCAGCTCTGAGGGACAAGATAATGAAAAACTGTTTTTT. Variable domain in full (rest from reference TRBV5-1 and TRBJ1-4): KAGVTQTPRYLIKTRGQQVTLSCSPISGHRSVSWYQQTPGQGLQFLFEYFSETQRNKGNFPGRFSGRQFSNSRSEMNVSTLELGDSALYLCASSSEGQDNEKLFFGSGTQLSVL.

The chain carries TRBV30 and TRBJ1-2; D not resolved. The CDR3 contains 14 residues. Germline V gene data show CDR1 as GTSNPN and CDR2 as SVGIG (reference sequence). V lost 2 bases, J lost 3 bases, and 13 bases lay in between. CDR3 protein: CAWSPTPRDYGYTF. The CDR3 nucleotides are TGTGCCTGGAGTCCGACACCGAGGGACTATGGCTACACCTTC. Based on the CDR3 plus reference TRBV30 and TRBJ1-2, the full variable domain is SQTIHQWPATLVQPVGSPLSLECTVEGTSNPNLYWYRQAAGRGLQLLFYSVGIGQISSEVPQNLSASRPQDRQFILSSKKLLLSDSGFYLCAWSPTPRDYGYTFGSGTRLTVV.

V and J are TRBV5-6 and TRBJ1-4; D possibly corresponds to TRBD1 (5 bases). Germline CDR1 SGHDT, CDR2 YYEEEE. V lost 4 bases, J lost 4 bases, and 17 bases lay in between. This CDR3 spans 16 amino acids. CDR3 sequence (DNA): TGTGCCAGCAGCCCCGGACCCGACAGAGTTAATGAAAAACTGTTTTTT. Encoded protein: CASSPGPDRVNEKLFF.

This clonotype was detected many times. The chain uses TRBV5-6 and TRBJ2-7; tentative D call: TRBD2 (5 bases). With 4 bases removed from V and 0 bases from J, the gap between germline ends came to 17 bases. Germline lookup yields CDR1 SGHDT and CDR2 YYEEEE. CDR3 length equals 16 residues. CDR3 DNA: TGTGCCAGCAGCAAGAGGGCGCCTCCCCCCTCCTACGAGCAGTACTTC. It encodes CASSKRAPPPSYEQYF.

This clonotype was recorded a few times. The chain joins TRBV9 to TRBJ2-7; tentatively, D is TRBD1 (5 bases). V was clipped by 0 bases and J by 10 bases, with 17 bases between them. The CDR3 is made up of 14 amino acids. CDR1 and CDR2 from the germline V gene are SGDLS and YYNGEE. CDR3 sequence: CASSVGFREEAQYF. CDR3 coding DNA: TGTGCCAGCAGCGTAGGCTTCAGGGAAGAGGCCCAGTACTTC.

The chain links TRBV7-9 to TRBJ1-2; 8 nucleotides align to TRBD1. The CDR3 is 15 residues long. With 3 bases clipped from V and 4 bases from J, the junction kept 7 bases outside the gene matches. Germline V lookup: CDR1 SEHNR, CDR2 FQNEAQ (reference sequence). The CDR3 bases are TGTGCCAGCAGCTTTATGGGACAGGACATCTATGGCTACACCTTC. This gives the protein CASSFMGQDIYGYTF.

This clonotype was recorded a few times. This chain links TRBV9 with TRBJ2-3; 12 bases line up with TRBD2. The CDR3 extends over 18 amino acids. Germline CDR1 and CDR2: SGDLS and YYNGEE. The ends lost 0 bases at V and 6 bases at J; junction bases unmatched: 11. The CDR3 is CASSVGVKTSGGGDTQYF. Written as DNA, the CDR3 is TGTGCCAGCAGCGTAGGAGTAAAGACTAGCGGGGGAGGTGATACGCAGTATTTT.

Points on this clonotype: An end of the junction differs from the germline gene, which may be a read error. The genes are TRBV13 and TRBJ2-1, with 10 bases that match TRBD1. The CDR3 sequence is 14 residues long. Germline-derived CDR1 and CDR2 are PRHDT and FYEKMQ (reference sequence). CDR3 coding DNA: TGTGCCAGCAGCTCGACAGGGGGCGGTCGGGAGCAGCTCTTC. Translating gives CASSSTGGGREQLF.

The chain employs TRBV28 and TRBJ2-3, with 9 bases aligning to TRBD2. Germline CDR1 MDHEN, CDR2 SYDVKM. V was pared by 4 bases and J by 4 bases, with 6 bases of the junction left unmatched. The CDR3 is 15 residues long. CDR3 in DNA: TGTGCCAGCAGTTCGGTAGCGGGAGCTCCAGATACGCAGTATTTT. Translated: CASSSVAGAPDTQYF. The variable domain in full, completed from reference TRBV28 and TRBJ2-3, reads DVKVTQSSRYLVKRTGEKVFLECVQDMDHENMFWYRQDPGLGLRLIYFSYDVKMKEKGDIPEGYSVSREKKERFSLILESASTNQTSMYLCASSSVAGAPDTQYFGPGTRLTVL.

Here the CDR3 reads CASSSPGGLNTEAFF. CDR3 nucleotides: TGTGCCAGCAGTTCCCCGGGAGGATTGAACACTGAAGCTTTCTTT. The chain links TRBV12-3 or TRBV12-4 to TRBJ1-1; D is undetermined. The CDR3 covers 15 residues. With 4 bases removed from V and 0 bases from J, the gap between germline ends came to 12 bases.

The chain carries TRBV20-1 and TRBJ2-2; TRBD1 is a possible D gene (7 bases). Germline V gives CDR1 DFQATT, CDR2 SNEGSKA (reference sequence). The CDR3 contains 14 residues. Between the trimmed V and J ends, which lost 6 bases and 2 bases, there was a span of 13 bases. CDR3 region: CSAGGQLNTGELFF. The CDR3 DNA reads as TGCAGTGCGGGGGGACAGCTAAACACCGGGGAGCTGTTTTTT.

This clonotype has just a few counts. The genes are TRBV7-9 and TRBJ2-7; D may be TRBD1 or TRBD2 (5 bases each). Germline CDR1 reads SEHNR; CDR2 reads FQNEAQ (reference sequence). The CDR3 loop spans 15 amino acids. V lost 2 bases and J lost 7, with 18 bases in between. DNA of the CDR3: TGTGCCAGCAGCTTATTACCGGGGCCCTCGGGAGAGCAGTACTTC. Protein product: CASSLLPGPSGEQYF.

This clonotype was observed a handful of times. This sequence joins TRBV6-2 or TRBV6-3 and TRBJ2-1, with 11 nucleotides matching TRBD1. J gave up 6 bases and V 2 bases, and 6 bases lay outside the gene matches. The CDR3 is 16 amino acids. From germline, CDR1 is MNHEY and CDR2 SVGEGT. The CDR3 sequence: CASSYKRTGGFNEQFF. DNA for the CDR3: TGTGCCAGCAGTTACAAGAGGACAGGGGGCTTCAATGAGCAGTTCTTC.